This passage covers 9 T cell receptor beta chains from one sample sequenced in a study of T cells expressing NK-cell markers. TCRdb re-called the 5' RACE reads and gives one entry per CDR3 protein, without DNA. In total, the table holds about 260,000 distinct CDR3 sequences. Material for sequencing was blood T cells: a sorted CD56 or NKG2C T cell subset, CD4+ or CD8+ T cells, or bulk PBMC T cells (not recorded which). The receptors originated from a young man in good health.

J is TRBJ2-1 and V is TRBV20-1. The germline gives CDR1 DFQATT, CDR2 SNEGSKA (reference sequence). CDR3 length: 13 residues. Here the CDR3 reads CSAGSAVYNEQFF.

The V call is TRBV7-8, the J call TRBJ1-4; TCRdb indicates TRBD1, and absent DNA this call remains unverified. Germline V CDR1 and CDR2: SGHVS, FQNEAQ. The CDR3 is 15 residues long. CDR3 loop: CASSPRQGAGEKLFF. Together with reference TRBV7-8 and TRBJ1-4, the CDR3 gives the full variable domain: GAGVSQSPRYKVAKRGQDVALRCDPISGHVSLFWYQQALGQGPEFLTYFQNEAQLDKSGLPSDRFFAERPEGSVSTLKIQRTQQEDSAVYLCASSPRQGAGEKLFFGSGTQLSVL.

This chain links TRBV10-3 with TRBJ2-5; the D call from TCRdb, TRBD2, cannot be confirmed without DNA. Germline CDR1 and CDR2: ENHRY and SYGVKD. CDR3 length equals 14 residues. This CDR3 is CASSYGASGETQYF.

This CDR3 is CASSFGTDPETQYF. This chain connects TRBV12-3 or TRBV12-4 to TRBJ2-5. The CDR3 extends over 14 amino acids.

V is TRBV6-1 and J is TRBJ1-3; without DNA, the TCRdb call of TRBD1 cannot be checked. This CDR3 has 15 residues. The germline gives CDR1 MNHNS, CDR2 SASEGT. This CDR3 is CASSSGGPIGNTIYF.

CDR3 region: CASSMGRGTQYF. The genes are TRBV5-1 and TRBJ2-3; TCRdb indicates TRBD1, and absent DNA this call remains unverified. CDR1 and CDR2 (germline): SGHRS, YFSETQ. CDR3 length: 12 residues.

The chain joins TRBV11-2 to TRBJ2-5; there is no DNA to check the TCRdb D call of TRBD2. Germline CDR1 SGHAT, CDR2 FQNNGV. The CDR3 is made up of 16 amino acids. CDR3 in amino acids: CASSLVSAGPQETQYF.

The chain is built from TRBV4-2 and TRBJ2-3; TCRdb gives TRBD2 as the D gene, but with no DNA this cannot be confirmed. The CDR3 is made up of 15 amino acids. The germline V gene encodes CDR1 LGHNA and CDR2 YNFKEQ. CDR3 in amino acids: CASSQKRGPTDTQYF.

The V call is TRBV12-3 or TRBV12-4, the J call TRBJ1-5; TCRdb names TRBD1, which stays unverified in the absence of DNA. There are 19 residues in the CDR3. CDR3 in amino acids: CASSSGTGVGTNSNQPQHF.